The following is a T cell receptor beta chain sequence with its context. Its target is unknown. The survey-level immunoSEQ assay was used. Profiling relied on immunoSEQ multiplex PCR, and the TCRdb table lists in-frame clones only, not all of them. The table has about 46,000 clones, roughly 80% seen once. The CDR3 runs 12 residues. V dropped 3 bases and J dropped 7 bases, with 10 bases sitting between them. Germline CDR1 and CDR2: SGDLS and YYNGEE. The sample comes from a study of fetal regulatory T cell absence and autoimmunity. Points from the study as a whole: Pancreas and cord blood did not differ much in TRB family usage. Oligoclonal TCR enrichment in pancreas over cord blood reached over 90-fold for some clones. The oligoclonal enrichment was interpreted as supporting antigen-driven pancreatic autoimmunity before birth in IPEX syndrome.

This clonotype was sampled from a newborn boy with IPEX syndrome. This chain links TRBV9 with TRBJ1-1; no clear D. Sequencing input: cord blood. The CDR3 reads CASSALSNEAFF. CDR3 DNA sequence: TGTGCCAGCAGCGCCCTTTCTAATGAAGCTTTCTTT.